The source of this T cell receptor beta chain is a study of vaccination and CD4 T cells after COVID-19. Turning to the study itself: As their vaccination, participants received two doses of either BNT162b2 or mRNA-1273 vaccine. Study conclusions and caveats: Relatively small numbers of convalescent patients were studied, with no early post-infection timepoints included.

The V end was cut by 6 bases, the J end by 1 base, with 12 bases between. The CDR3 is 13 amino acids. The germline V gene encodes CDR1 SQVTM and CDR2 ANQGSEA. The Oncomine TCR Beta short-read assay generated sequence data from the DNA of cultured CD4+ T cells. TCRdb processed the PCR reads anew with MiXCR; each CDR3 protein has one entry. This sample yields around 9,500 distinct CDR3 sequences, of which about 34% are seen a single time; less than 35% belongs to the top ten. Treatment meaning: roughly 11-day PBMC culture with coronavirus spike peptide pools or control peptides (ViraFEST assay). From the unexposed donor, CD4+ T cells were collected ahead of the COVID-19 pandemic (2011-2018). This clonotype has a single count. The antigen is not known.

The sample was CD4+ T cells from blood, cultured in vitro. This clonotype was obtained from a human donor in good health. The V gene is TRBV29-1, the J gene TRBJ2-5, with a weak D call TRBD1 (6 bases). In DNA form, the CDR3 reads TGCAGCGTCGTACAGGGCCCCCAAGAGACCCAGTACTTC. Translated, it gives CSVVQGPQETQYF.